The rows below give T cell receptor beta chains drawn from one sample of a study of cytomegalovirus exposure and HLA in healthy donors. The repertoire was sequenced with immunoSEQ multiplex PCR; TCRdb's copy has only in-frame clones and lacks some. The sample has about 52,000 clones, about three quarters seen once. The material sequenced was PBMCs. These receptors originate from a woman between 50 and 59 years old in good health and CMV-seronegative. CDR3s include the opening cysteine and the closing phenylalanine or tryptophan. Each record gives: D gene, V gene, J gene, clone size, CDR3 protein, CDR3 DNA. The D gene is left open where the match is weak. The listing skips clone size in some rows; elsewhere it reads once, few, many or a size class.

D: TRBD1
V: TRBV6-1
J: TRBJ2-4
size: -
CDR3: CASKQGAPVDIQYF
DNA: TGTGCCAGCAAACAGGGGGCACCGGTGGACATTCAGTACTTC

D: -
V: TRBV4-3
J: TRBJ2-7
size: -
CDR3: CASSQQAAYEQYF
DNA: TGCGCCAGCAGCCAACAGGCCGCTTACGAGCAGTACTTC

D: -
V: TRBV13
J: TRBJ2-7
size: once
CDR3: CASSRNAGPGAYEQYF
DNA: TGTGCCAGCAGCCGAAACGCCGGGCCGGGAGCCTACGAGCAGTACTTC

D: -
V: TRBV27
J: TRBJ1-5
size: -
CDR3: CASSLEGTSNQPQHF
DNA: TGTGCCAGCAGTTTAGAGGGTACTAGCAATCAGCCCCAGCATTTT

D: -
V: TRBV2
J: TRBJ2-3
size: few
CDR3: CASSDMRGRVDTQYF
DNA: TGTGCCAGCAGTGATATGAGAGGGCGCGTAGATACGCAGTATTTT

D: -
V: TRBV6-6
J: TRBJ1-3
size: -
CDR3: CASSYGSSGNTIYF
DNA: TGTGCCAGCAGTTACGGGAGCTCTGGAAACACCATATATTTT

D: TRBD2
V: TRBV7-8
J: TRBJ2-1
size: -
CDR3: CASSLGLAGDNEQFF
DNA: TGTGCCAGCAGCCTAGGACTTGCGGGGGACAATGAGCAGTTCTTC

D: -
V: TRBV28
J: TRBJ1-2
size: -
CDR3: CASSDSFYGYTF
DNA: TGTGCCAGCAGCGACAGCTTCTATGGCTACACCTTC

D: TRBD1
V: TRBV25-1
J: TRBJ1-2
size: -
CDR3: CASSVQGGYGYTF
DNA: TGTGCCAGCAGCGTACAGGGGGGGTATGGCTACACCTTC

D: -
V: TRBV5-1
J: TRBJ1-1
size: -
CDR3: CASSFDSNTEAFF
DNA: TGCGCCAGCAGCTTCGACTCGAACACTGAAGCTTTCTTT

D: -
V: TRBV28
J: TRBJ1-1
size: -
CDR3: CAILEDTEAFF
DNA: TGTGCCATACTGGAGGACACTGAAGCTTTCTTT

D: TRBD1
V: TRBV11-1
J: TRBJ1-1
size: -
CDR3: CASTRTGNTEAFF
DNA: TGTGCCAGCACCCGGACAGGGAACACTGAAGCTTTCTTT

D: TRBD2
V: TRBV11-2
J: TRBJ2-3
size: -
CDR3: CASSSGLAGNTQYF
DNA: TGTGCCAGCAGCTCAGGACTAGCGGGCAATACGCAGTATTTT

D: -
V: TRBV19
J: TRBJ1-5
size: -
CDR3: CASSIGGEQPQHF
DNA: TGTGCCAGTAGTATCGGGGGGGAGCAGCCCCAGCATTTT

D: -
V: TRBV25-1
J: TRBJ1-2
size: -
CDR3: CASWVAGEGYTF
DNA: TGTGCCAGTTGGGTGGCAGGGGAAGGCTACACCTTC

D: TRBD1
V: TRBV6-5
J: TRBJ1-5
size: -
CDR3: CASSPKGQGRQPQHF
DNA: TGTGCCAGCAGCCCCAAGGGACAGGGAAGGCAGCCCCAGCATTTT

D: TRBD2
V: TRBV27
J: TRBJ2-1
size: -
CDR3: CASSFTSGAYNEQFF
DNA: TGTGCCAGCAGTTTTACTAGCGGGGCCTACAATGAGCAGTTCTTC

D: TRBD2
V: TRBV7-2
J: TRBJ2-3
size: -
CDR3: CASRPPGLATDTQYF
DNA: TGTGCCAGCAGGCCGCCGGGACTAGCAACAGATACGCAGTATTTT

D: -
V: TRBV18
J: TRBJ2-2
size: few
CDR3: CASSPVSASNGELFF
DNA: TGTGCCAGCTCACCAGTATCAGCGTCTAACGGGGAGCTGTTTTTT

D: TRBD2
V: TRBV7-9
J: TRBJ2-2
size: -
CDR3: CASSRGGDTGELFF
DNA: TGTGCCAGCAGCCGGGGGGGCGACACCGGGGAGCTGTTTTTT

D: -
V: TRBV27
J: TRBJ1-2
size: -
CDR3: CASSLEAANNYGYTF
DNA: TGTGCCAGCAGTTTAGAGGCAGCGAATAACTATGGCTACACCTTC

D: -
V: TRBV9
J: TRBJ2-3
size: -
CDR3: CASSGQMEVTDTQYF
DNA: TGTGCCAGCAGTGGCCAAATGGAGGTCACAGATACGCAGTATTTT

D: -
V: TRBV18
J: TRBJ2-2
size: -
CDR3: CASSPRDGEELFF
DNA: TGTGCCAGCTCACCTAGAGACGGAGAAGAGCTGTTTTTT

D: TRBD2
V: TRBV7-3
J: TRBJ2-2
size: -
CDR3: CASRAGGPNTGELFF
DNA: TGTGCCAGCAGAGCGGGGGGGCCTAATACCGGGGAGCTGTTTTTT

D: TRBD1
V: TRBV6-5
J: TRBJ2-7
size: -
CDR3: CASSPGTGSYEQYF
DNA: TGTGCCAGCAGTCCCGGGACAGGGTCCTACGAGCAGTACTTC

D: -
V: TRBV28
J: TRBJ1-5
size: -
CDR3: CASSLEDRPQHF
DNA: TGTGCCAGCAGTTTGGAGGATCGGCCCCAGCATTTT

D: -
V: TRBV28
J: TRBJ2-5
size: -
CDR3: CASRGREGHPVGYF
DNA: TGTGCCAGCAGGGGACGTGAGGGACATCCGGTTGGGTACTTC

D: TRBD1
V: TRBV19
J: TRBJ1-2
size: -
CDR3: CASSPTGTGYGYTF
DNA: TGTGCCAGTAGTCCCACCGGGACAGGGTATGGCTACACCTTC

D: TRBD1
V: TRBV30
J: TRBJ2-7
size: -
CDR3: CALGTASSYEQYF
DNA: TGTGCCTTAGGGACAGCGAGCTCCTACGAGCAGTACTTC

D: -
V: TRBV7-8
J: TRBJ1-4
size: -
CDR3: CASSPGLQYANEKLFF
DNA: TGTGCCAGCAGCCCCGGCCTACAGTACGCTAATGAAAAACTGTTTTTT

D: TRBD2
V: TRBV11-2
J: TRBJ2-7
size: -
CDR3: CASSVELAYEQYF
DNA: TGTGCCAGCAGCGTGGAACTAGCGTACGAGCAGTACTTC

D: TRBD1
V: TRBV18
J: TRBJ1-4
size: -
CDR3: CASSRQGAREKLFF
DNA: TGTGCCAGCTCACGACAGGGGGCTCGAGAAAAACTGTTTTTT

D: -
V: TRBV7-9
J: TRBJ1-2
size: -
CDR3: CASRPGLYGYTF
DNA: TGTGCCAGCAGACCGGGACTCTATGGCTACACCTTC

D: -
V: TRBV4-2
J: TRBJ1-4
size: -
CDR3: CASSPQTGREKLFF
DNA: TGTGCCAGCAGCCCCCAGACAGGACGGGAAAAACTGTTTTTT

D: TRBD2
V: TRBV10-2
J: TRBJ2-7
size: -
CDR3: CASRKLAGETYEQYF
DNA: TGCGCCAGCAGAAAACTAGCGGGAGAGACCTACGAGCAGTACTTC

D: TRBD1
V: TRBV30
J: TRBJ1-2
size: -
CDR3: CAWSPGQGGNYGYTF
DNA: TGTGCCTGGAGTCCGGGACAGGGCGGTAACTATGGCTACACCTTC

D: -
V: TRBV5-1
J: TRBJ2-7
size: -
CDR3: CASSRESGPYEQYF
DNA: TGCGCCAGCAGCCGTGAGTCAGGGCCCTACGAGCAGTACTTC

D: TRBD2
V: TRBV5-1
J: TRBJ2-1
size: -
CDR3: CASLGGVPPPEQFF
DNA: TGCGCCAGCCTGGGGGGGGTCCCTCCTCCTGAGCAGTTCTTC

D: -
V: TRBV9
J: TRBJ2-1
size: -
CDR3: CASSVLGGEQFF
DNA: TGTGCCAGCAGCGTCTTGGGGGGTGAGCAGTTCTTC

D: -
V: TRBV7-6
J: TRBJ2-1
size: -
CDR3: CASSLAEGGYEQFF
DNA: TGTGCCAGCAGCTTAGCGGAGGGAGGCTATGAGCAGTTCTTC

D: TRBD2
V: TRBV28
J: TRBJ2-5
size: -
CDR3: CASSWGAGGQETQYF
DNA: TGTGCCAGCAGCTGGGGGGCGGGGGGCCAAGAGACCCAGTACTTC

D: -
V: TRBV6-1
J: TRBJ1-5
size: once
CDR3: CASRQVNQPQHF
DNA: TGTGCCAGCCGGCAGGTCAATCAGCCCCAGCATTTT

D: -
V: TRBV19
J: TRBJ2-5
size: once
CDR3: CASSRARQETQYF
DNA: TGTGCCAGTAGTAGGGCCAGGCAAGAGACCCAGTACTTC

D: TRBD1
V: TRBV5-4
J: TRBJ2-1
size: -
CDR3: CASGTAVVLDYNEQFF
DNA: TGTGCCAGCGGGACAGCCGTAGTTCTTGATTACAATGAGCAGTTCTTC